A selection of T cell receptor beta chains follows, all from one sample in a study of cytomegalovirus exposure and HLA in healthy donors. Here immunoSEQ multiplex PCR was the method, and the copy in TCRdb shows in-frame clones only, minus some. The sample has just under 150,000 clones; roughly 90% are singletons. Specimen: PBMCs. The receptors derive from a man aged 18-30 years in good health and CMV-seropositive. Both conserved end residues are part of each CDR3. A D gene is named only where the DNA matches it firmly.

j_call: TRBJ1-2; v_call: TRBV11-2; d_call: TRBD1; cdr3_nt: TGTGCCAGCAGCCCGAACACAATACAGGGGGCAAGATTC; cdr3_aa: CASSPNTIQGARF
j_call: TRBJ2-3; v_call: TRBV9; d_call: TRBD2; cdr3_nt: TGTGCCAGCAGCGTAGGGACTAGAGCGGATACGCAGTATTTT; cdr3_aa: CASSVGTRADTQYF
j_call: TRBJ2-7; v_call: TRBV5-1; d_call: -; cdr3_nt: TGCGCCAGCAGGGTGGGGGCTGGTTACGAGCAGTACTTC; cdr3_aa: CASRVGAGYEQYF
j_call: TRBJ1-5; v_call: TRBV6-5; d_call: -; cdr3_nt: TGTGCCAGCAGTTATGGAGGGCAGCCCCAGCATTTT; cdr3_aa: CASSYGGQPQHF
j_call: TRBJ2-2; v_call: TRBV19; d_call: TRBD1; cdr3_nt: TGTGCCAGTAGTCTGGACAGGGGAAAGACGAACACCGGGGAGCTGTTTTTT; cdr3_aa: CASSLDRGKTNTGELFF
j_call: TRBJ1-1; v_call: TRBV5-1; d_call: TRBD1; cdr3_nt: TGCGCCAGCACCTGGGACAGGAACACTGAAGCTTTCTTT; cdr3_aa: CASTWDRNTEAFF
j_call: TRBJ2-3; v_call: TRBV9; d_call: TRBD2; cdr3_nt: TGTGCCAGCAGCGTAGTGGCTAGCGGGAGGGAGAGTGCGCAGTATTTT; cdr3_aa: CASSVVASGRESAQYF
j_call: TRBJ2-3; v_call: TRBV2; d_call: TRBD2; cdr3_nt: TGTGCCAGCAGTACCGGGACTAGCGGCACAGATACGCAGTATTTT; cdr3_aa: CASSTGTSGTDTQYF
j_call: TRBJ2-5; v_call: TRBV5-4; d_call: TRBD1; cdr3_nt: TGTGCCAGCAGCGGGACAGGGGAGTTGGATGAGACCCAGTACTTC; cdr3_aa: CASSGTGELDETQYF
j_call: TRBJ2-7; v_call: TRBV7-2; d_call: TRBD1; cdr3_nt: TGTGCCAGCAGCCGTTCGACAGGGGTTTTCGGGGAGCAGTACTTC; cdr3_aa: CASSRSTGVFGEQYF
j_call: TRBJ1-2; v_call: TRBV5-1; d_call: TRBD1; cdr3_nt: TGCGCCAGCAGCTTACTTCAGGGGGATAACTATGGCTACACCTTC; cdr3_aa: CASSLLQGDNYGYTF
j_call: TRBJ1-2; v_call: TRBV5-6; d_call: -; cdr3_nt: TGTGCCAGCAGCTTGGGACAGGCGGGCGGCTACACCTTC; cdr3_aa: CASSLGQAGGYTF
j_call: TRBJ1-3; v_call: TRBV6-6; d_call: -; cdr3_nt: TGTGCCAGCAGTCTGACAGGCCGGCCAGGCACCATATATTTT; cdr3_aa: CASSLTGRPGTIYF